This TCR beta chain derives from a study of post-analysis software for immune sequencing data. Germline loops: CDR1 SEHNR, CDR2 FQNEAQ (reference sequence). The CDR3 is made up of 15 amino acids. The trim removed 2 bases at V and 11 bases at J, leaving 14 bases unmatched. Only a few counts were recorded for this clonotype. Its target is unknown. This could be a read error, since a much larger clone is one nucleotide away. Study results and limitations: Patients showed TRBV5-6, TRBV5-1 and TRBV20-1 among five TRBV segments more frequent than in controls. Normalized Chao1 diversity was significantly lower in multiple sclerosis patients than in controls. Batch-matched samples strongly co-clustered by F measure.

cDNA libraries of TCR beta carried unique molecular identifiers. With about 0.95 to 11 million T cells as the source, some 510,000 cDNA molecules resulted. TCRdb called the PCR reads again in MiXCR, with one record for every CDR3 protein. The sample includes some 690,000 distinct CDR3 sequences, approximately 59% of them seen just once. The sample taken for sequencing was blood. This clonotype was obtained from a girl aged 2-9 years with multiple sclerosis. The rearrangement joins TRBV7-9 to TRBJ2-5, with 7 bases lining up with TRBD2. The CDR3 sequence: CASSLQVAGKYEQYF. The CDR3 nucleotides are TGTGCCAGCAGCTTACAAGTAGCGGGTAAATATGAGCAGTACTTC.